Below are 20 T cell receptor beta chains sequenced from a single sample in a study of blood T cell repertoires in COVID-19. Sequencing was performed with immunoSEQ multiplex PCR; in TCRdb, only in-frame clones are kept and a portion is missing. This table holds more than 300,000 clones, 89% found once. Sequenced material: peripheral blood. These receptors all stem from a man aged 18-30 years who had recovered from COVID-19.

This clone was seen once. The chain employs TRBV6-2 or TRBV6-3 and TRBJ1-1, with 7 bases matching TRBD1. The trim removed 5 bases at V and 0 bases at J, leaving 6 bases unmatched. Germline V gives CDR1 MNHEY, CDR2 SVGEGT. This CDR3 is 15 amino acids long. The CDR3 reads CASSPRQGMNTEAFF. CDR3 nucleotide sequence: TGTGCCAGCAGTCCCAGACAGGGTATGAACACTGAAGCTTTCTTT.

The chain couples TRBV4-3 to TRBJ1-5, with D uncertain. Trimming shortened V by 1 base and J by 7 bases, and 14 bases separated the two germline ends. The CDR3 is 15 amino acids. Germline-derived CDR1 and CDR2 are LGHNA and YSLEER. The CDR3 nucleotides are TGCGCCAGCAGCCAAGTTTTACAGCGGGGACAGCCCCAGCATTTT. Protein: CASSQVLQRGQPQHF.

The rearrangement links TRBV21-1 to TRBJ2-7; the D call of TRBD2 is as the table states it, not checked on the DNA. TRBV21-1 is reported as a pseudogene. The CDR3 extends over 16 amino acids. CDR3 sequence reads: CASSKCRGYPAYEQYF. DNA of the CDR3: TGTGCCAGCAGCAAGTGTCGGGGGTATCCGGCCTACGAGCAGTACTTC.

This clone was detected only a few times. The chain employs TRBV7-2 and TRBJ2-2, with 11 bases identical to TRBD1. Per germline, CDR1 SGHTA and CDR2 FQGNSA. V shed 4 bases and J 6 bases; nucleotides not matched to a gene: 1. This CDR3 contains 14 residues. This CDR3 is CASSWGQGAGELFF. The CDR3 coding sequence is TGTGCCAGCAGCTGGGGACAGGGGGCCGGGGAGCTGTTTTTT.

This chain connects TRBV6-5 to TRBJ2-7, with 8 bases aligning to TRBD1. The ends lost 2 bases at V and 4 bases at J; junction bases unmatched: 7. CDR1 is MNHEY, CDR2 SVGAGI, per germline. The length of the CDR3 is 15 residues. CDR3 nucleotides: TGTGCCAGCAGTTACGTGGACAGGGAGGTGTACGAGCAGTACTTC. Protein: CASSYVDREVYEQYF.

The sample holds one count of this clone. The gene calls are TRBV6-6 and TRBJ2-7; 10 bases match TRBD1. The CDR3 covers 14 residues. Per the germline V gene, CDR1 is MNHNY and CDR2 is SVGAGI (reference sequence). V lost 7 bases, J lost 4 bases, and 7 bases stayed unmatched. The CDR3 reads CASTEAGQGYEQYF. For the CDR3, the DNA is TGTGCCAGCACAGAGGCGGGACAGGGGTACGAGCAGTACTTC.

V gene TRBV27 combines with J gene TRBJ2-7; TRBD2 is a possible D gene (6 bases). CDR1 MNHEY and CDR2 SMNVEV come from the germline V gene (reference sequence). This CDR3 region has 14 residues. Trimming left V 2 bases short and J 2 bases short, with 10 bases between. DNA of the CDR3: TGTGCCAGCAGTTTAGGGGGGATCGCCTACGAGCAGTACTTC. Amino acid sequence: CASSLGGIAYEQYF.

The CDR3 region is CASSFSGRNSYNEQFF. For the CDR3, the DNA is TGCGCCAGCAGCTTTAGCGGGAGGAACTCCTACAATGAGCAGTTCTTC. The chain couples TRBV5-1 to TRBJ2-1; 10 nucleotides match TRBD2. Germline CDR1 reads SGHRS; CDR2 reads YFSETQ. The V gene end was trimmed by 2 bases and the J gene end by 0 bases; junction bases not matched to a gene: 2. This CDR3 spans 16 amino acids.

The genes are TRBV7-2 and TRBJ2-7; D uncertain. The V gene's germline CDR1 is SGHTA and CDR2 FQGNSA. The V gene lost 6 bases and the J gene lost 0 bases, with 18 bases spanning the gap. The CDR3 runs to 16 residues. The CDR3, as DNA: TGTGCCAGCAGAACTGGATGGAGATCGGGCTCCTACGAGCAGTACTTC. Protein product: CASRTGWRSGSYEQYF.

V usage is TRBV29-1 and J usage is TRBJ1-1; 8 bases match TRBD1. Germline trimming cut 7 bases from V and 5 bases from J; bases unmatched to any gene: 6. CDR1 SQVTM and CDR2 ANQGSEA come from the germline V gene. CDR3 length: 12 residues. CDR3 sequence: CSDLTGATEAFF. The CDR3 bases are TGCAGCGACCTGACAGGGGCAACTGAAGCTTTCTTT.

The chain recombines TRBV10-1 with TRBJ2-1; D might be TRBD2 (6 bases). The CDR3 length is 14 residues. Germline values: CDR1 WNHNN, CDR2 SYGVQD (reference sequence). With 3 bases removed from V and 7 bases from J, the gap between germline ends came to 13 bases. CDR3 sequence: CASSDPGVLNEQFF. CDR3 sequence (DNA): TGCGCCAGCAGTGACCCGGGAGTACTTAATGAGCAGTTCTTC.

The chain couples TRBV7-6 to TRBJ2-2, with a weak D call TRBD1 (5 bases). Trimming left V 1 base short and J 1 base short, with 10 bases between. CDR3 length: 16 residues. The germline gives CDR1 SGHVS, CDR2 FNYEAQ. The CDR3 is CASSLGTMMNTGELFF. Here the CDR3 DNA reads TGTGCCAGCAGCTTAGGGACAATGATGAACACCGGGGAGCTGTTTTTT. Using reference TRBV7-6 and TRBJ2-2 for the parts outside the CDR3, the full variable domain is GAGVSQSPRYKVTKRGQDVALRCDPISGHVSLYWYRQALGQGPEFLTYFNYEAQQDKSGLPNDRFSAERPEGSISTLTIQRTEQRDSAMYRCASSLGTMMNTGELFFGEGSRLTVL.

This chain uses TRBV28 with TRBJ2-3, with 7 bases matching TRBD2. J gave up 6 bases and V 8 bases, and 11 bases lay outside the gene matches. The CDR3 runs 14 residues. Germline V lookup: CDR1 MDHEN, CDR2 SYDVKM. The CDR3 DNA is TGTGCCAGCTCCGGGGGGAGGGCTCGGGATACGCAGTATTTT. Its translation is CASSGGRARDTQYF.

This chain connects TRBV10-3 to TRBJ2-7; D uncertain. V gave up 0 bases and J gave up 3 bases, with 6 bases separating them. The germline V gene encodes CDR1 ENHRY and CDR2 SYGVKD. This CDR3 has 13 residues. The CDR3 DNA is TGTGCCATCAGTGAGTCGAGGAACTACGAGCAGTACTTC. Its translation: CAISESRNYEQYF.

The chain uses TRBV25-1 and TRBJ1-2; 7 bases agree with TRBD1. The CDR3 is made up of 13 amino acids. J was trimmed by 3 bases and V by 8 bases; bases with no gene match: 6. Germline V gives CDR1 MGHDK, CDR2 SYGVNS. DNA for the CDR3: TGTGCCAGCTCCCCCACAGGGGACTATGGCTACACCTTC. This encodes CASSPTGDYGYTF.

The CDR3 DNA reads TGCAGCGCTGGGACAGGGGTGGGCACTGAAGCTTTCTTT. Translation: CSAGTGVGTEAFF. The V call is TRBV29-1, the J call TRBJ1-1; 10 nucleotides line up with TRBD1. J was trimmed by 4 bases and V by 7 bases; bases with no gene match: 6. CDR3 length: 13 amino acids. CDR1 SQVTM and CDR2 ANQGSEA come from the germline V gene.

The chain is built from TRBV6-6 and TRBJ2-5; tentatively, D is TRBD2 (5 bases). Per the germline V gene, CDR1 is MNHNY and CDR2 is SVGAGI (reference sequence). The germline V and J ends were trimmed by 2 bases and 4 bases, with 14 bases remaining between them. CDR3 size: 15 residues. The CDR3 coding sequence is TGTGCCAGCAGTTACGAGGGCCCCACCCGAGAGACCCAGTACTTC. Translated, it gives CASSYEGPTRETQYF.

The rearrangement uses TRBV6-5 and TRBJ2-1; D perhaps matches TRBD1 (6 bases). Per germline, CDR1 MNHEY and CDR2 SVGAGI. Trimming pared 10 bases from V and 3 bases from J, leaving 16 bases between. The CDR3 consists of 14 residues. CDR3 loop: CATSTYRDYNEQFF. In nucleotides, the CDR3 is TGTGCCACCTCCACTTACAGGGACTACAATGAGCAGTTCTTC.

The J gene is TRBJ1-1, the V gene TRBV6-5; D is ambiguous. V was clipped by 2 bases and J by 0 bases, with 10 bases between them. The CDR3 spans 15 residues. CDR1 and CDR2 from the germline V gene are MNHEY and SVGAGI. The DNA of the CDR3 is TGTGCCAGCAGTTACGTCGCCAGGCTGAACACTGAAGCTTTCTTT. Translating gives CASSYVARLNTEAFF.

Here the CDR3 DNA reads TGTGCCAGCGGGAGAGGAGGGGCCAACGTCCTGACTTTC. It is translated as CASGRGGANVLTF. The chain is built from TRBV12-3 or TRBV12-4 and TRBJ2-6; the D gene is possibly TRBD2 (5 bases). Trimming pared 8 bases from V and 4 bases from J, leaving 9 bases between. CDR3 length: 13 residues.